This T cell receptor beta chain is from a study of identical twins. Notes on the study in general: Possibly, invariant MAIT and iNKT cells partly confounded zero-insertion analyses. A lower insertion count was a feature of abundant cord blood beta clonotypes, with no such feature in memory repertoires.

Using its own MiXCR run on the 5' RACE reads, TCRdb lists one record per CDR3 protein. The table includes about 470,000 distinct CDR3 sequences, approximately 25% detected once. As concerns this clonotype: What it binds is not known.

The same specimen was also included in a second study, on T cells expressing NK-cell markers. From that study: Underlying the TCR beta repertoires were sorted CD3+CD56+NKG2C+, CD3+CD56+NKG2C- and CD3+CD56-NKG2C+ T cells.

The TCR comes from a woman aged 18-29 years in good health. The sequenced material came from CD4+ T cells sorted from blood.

As DNA, the CDR3 is TGTGCCAGCAGCTTGCCGGGACAGGTCACCTACGAGCAGTACTTC. It specifies CASSLPGQVTYEQYF. The J gene is TRBJ2-7, the V gene TRBV5-5; the match to TRBD1 covers 8 bases. This CDR3 region has 15 residues. Germline lookup yields CDR1 SGHKS and CDR2 YYEKEE (reference sequence). V lost 1 base and J lost 2; bases outside the gene matches: 5.